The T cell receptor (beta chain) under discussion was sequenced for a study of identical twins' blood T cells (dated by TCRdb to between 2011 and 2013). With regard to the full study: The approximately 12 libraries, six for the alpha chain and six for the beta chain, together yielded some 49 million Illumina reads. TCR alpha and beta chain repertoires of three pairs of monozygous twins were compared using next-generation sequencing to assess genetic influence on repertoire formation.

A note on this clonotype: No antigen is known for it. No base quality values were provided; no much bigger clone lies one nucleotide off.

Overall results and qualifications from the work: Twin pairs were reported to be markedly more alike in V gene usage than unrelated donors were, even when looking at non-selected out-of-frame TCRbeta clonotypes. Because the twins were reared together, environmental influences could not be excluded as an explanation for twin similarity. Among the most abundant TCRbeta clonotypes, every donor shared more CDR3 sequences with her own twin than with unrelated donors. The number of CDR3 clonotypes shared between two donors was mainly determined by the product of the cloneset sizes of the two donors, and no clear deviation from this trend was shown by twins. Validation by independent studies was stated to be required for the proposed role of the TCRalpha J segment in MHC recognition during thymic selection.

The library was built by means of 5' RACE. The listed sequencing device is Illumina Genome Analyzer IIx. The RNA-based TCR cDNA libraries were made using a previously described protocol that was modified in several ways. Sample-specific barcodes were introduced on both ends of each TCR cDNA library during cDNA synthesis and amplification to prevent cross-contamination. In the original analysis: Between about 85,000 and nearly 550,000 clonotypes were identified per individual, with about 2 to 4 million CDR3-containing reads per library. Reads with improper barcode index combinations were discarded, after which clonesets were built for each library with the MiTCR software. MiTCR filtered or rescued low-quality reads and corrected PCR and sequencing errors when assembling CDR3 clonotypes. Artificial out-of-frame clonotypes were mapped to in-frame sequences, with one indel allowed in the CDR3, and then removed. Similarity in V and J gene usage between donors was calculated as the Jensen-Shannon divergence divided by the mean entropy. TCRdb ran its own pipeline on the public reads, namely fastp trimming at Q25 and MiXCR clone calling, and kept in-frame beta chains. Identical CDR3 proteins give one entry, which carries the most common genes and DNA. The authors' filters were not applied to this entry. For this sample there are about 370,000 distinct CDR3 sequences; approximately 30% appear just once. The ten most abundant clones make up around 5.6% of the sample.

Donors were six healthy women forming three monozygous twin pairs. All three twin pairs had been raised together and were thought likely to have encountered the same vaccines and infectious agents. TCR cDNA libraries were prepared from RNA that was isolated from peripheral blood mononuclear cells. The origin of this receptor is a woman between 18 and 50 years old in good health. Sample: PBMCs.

The bases are TGTGCCAGCTCACCCACAATAAACTATGGCTACACCTTC. Translated, it reads CASSPTINYGYTF. The V gene is TRBV18 and the J gene is TRBJ1-2, with no reliable assignment of the D segment. V is clipped by 3 bases and J by 2 bases, and the sequence between their germline boundaries is 7 bases long. From the germline V gene, CDR1 is KGHSH and CDR2 is LQKENI. The CDR3 starts with the cysteine, ends with the phenylalanine, and has 13 residues. Left in the record is the CDR3 DNA by itself, 39 bases read in frame from the first base.